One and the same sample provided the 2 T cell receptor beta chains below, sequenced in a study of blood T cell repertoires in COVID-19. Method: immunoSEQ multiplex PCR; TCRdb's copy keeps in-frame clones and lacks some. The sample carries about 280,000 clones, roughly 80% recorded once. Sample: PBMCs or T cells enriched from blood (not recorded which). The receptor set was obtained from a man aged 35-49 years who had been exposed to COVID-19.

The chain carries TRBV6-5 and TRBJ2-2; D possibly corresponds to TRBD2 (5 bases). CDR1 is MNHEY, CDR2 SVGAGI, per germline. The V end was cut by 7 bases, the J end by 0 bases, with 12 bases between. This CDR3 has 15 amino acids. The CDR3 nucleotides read TGTGCCAGCAAACCTGAGGGTGCGAACACCGGGGAGCTGTTTTTT. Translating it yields CASKPEGANTGELFF.

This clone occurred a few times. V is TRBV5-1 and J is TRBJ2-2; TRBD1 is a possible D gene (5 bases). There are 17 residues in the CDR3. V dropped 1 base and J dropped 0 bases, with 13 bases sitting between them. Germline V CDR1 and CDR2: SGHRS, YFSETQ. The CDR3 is CASSLLTTGANTGELFF. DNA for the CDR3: TGCGCCAGCAGCTTGCTCACCACAGGTGCGAACACCGGGGAGCTGTTTTTT.